This entry lists 5 T cell receptor beta chains sequenced from one sample in a study of human CD8 memory T cell subsets. Making the TCR beta libraries relied on UMI-labeled 5' RACE. With the 5' RACE reads reprocessed, TCRdb shows one record per CDR3 protein and no DNA. The sample totals about 17,000 distinct CDR3 sequences; its top ten clones hold around 5.4%. Sequencing was carried out using CD8+ stem-like memory T cells (TSCM and TCM) sorted from PBMCs. Described subset: stem-like memory CD8 T cells (TSTEM), CCR7+ PD-1- TIGIT-. These receptors all come from a human donor in good health.

The chain couples TRBV10-2 to TRBJ1-1. Germline CDR1 and CDR2: WSHSY and SAAADI. This CDR3 has 15 amino acids. Here the CDR3 reads CASKLRTKRSDEAFF.

This chain uses TRBV7-9 with TRBJ2-3; TCRdb picks TRBD2, but there is no DNA to check that call. Per germline, CDR1 SEHNR and CDR2 FQNEAQ (reference sequence). This CDR3 contains 17 residues. CDR3 protein: CASSPHNWQGLADTQYF.

V is TRBV4-1 and J is TRBJ2-4; there is no DNA to check the TCRdb D call of TRBD2. This CDR3 spans 17 amino acids. Germline loops: CDR1 MGHRA, CDR2 YSYEKL. The CDR3 sequence: CASSQEESGGALRFQYF.

The J gene is TRBJ2-1, the V gene TRBV7-9. Germline V lookup: CDR1 SEHNR, CDR2 FQNEAQ (reference sequence). The CDR3 contains 12 residues. CDR3 region: CASTTGYNEQFF.

The rearrangement joins TRBV6-2 or TRBV6-3 to TRBJ2-7. The CDR3 is made up of 16 amino acids. Per germline, CDR1 MNHEY and CDR2 SVGEGT. The CDR3 loop is CASSYSILLNSYEQYF.